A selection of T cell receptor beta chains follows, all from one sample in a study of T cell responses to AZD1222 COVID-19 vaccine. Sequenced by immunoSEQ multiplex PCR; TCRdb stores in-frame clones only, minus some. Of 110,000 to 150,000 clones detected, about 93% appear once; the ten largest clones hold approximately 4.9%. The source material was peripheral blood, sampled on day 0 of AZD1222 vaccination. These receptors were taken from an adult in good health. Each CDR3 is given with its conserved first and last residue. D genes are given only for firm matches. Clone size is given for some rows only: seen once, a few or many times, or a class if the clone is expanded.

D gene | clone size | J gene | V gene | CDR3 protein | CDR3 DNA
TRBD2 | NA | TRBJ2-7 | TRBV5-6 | CASSLYGRAYEQYF | TGTGCCAGCAGCTTGTACGGGAGGGCCTACGAGCAGTACTTC
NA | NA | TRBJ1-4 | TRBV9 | CASSPSGLNEKLFF | TGTGCCAGCAGTCCGTCAGGTCTTAATGAAAAACTGTTTTTT
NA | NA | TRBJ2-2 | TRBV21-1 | CASSKGQGQQVCSTGELFF | TGTGCCAGCAGCAAAGGGCAGGGCCAGCAGGTATGCAGCACCGGGGAGCTGTTTTTT
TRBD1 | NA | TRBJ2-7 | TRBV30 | CAWSRDRRSYEQYF | TGTGCCTGGAGTCGGGACAGGCGATCCTACGAGCAGTACTTC
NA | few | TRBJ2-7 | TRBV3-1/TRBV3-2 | CASSPTRSSYEQYF | TGTGCCAGCAGCCCTACTCGTAGCTCCTACGAGCAGTACTTC
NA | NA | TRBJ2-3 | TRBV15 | CATSRDWGGGEDTQYF | TGTGCCACCAGCAGAGATTGGGGAGGGGGAGAAGATACGCAGTATTTT
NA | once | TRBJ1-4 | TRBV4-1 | CASSQDHGVEKLFF | TGCGCCAGCAGCCAAGATCACGGCGTGGAAAAACTGTTTTTT
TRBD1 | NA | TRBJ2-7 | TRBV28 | CASSPGTGVGEQYF | TGTGCCAGCAGTCCCGGGACAGGGGTGGGCGAGCAGTACTTC
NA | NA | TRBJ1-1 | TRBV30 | CVGWYTEAFF | TGTGTGGGTTGGTACACTGAAGCTTTCTTT
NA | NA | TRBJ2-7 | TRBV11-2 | CASSIFQGRNEQYF | TGTGCCAGCAGCATTTTCCAGGGTAGGAACGAGCAGTACTTC
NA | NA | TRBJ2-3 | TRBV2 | CASSGPWRGAGDTQYF | TGTGCCAGCAGCGGCCCTTGGAGGGGGGCTGGGGATACGCAGTATTTT
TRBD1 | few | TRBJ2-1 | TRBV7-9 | CASSFWQGAGEQFF | TGTGCCAGCAGCTTTTGGCAGGGGGCTGGTGAGCAGTTCTTC
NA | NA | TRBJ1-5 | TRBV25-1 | CASSGGGHNQPQHF | TGTGCCAGCAGTGGTGGCGGACATAATCAGCCCCAGCATTTT
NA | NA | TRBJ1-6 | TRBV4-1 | CASRDRANNSPLHF | TGCGCCAGCAGAGACCGGGCCAATAATTCACCCCTCCACTTT
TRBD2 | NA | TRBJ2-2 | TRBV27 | CASNPGGRITGELFF | TGTGCCAGCAACCCCGGGGGGAGGATCACCGGGGAGCTGTTTTTT
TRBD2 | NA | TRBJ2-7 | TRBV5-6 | CASSIGLAGAYEQYF | TGTGCCAGCAGCATTGGACTAGCGGGGGCCTACGAGCAGTACTTC
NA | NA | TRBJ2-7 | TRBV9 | CASSVAGVVPSEQYF | TGTGCCAGCAGCGTAGCGGGGGTTGTACCCTCCGAGCAGTACTTC
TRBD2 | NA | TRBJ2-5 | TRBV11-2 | CASSLVPRGRAGETQYF | TGTGCCAGCAGCTTAGTCCCTCGCGGGAGGGCCGGAGAGACCCAGTACTTC